These 30 T cell receptor beta chains came from one sample sequenced in a study of cytomegalovirus exposure and HLA in healthy donors. The study ran its PCR with 60 Vbeta and 13 Jbeta primers. TCRdb keeps only in-frame clones here, not all; method: immunoSEQ multiplex PCR. The sample lists 99,000 or so clones, around 78% occurring once. Sequenced sample: PBMCs. Every receptor here comes from a male donor in good health and CMV-seronegative.

V is TRBV5-1 and J is TRBJ2-7; 14 bases agree with TRBD2. V trimming: 4 bases; J trimming: 9 bases; junction bases outside the gene matches: 9. Germline V gene sequence: CDR1 SGHRS, CDR2 YFSETQ. The CDR3 spans 15 residues. The CDR3 nucleotides read TGCGCCAGCAGCCCGGGACTAGCGGGAGATGCCGGGCAGTACTTC. Its protein is CASSPGLAGDAGQYF.

The chain carries TRBV28 and TRBJ2-1; TRBD2 matches 8 bases. The V segment lost 5 bases and the J segment 15 bases; nucleotides outside the gene matches: 9. Looked up from germline, CDR1 is MDHEN and CDR2 is SYDVKM. The CDR3 has 12 residues. The CDR3 is CASSRAGGSPFF. The DNA for the CDR3 is TGTGCCAGCAGTCGGGCGGGGGGCTCTCCGTTCTTC.

In its sample, this clone was seen once. The genes are TRBV13 and TRBJ2-3, with D maybe TRBD2 (6 bases). The V end lost 6 bases, the J end lost 5 bases, and 15 bases lay between the germline ends. This CDR3 spans 14 amino acids. The germline V gene encodes CDR1 PRHDT and CDR2 FYEKMQ (reference sequence). CDR3: CASSSRDWIDTQYF. The CDR3 nucleotides read TGTGCCAGCAGTAGCCGGGACTGGATAGATACGCAGTATTTT.

In its sample, this clone was seen a few times. The chain joins TRBV6-5 to TRBJ1-1; tentatively, D is TRBD1 (5 bases). V was trimmed by 7 bases and J by 4 bases, leaving 16 bases between them. Germline V gene data show CDR1 as MNHEY and CDR2 as SVGAGI. The CDR3 runs to 14 residues. This CDR3 is CASNRAVGGTEAFF. The CDR3 DNA reads as TGTGCCAGCAACCGAGCGGTGGGGGGCACTGAAGCTTTCTTT.

V and J are TRBV7-8 and TRBJ1-5, with D possibly being TRBD1 (6 bases). This CDR3 has 16 residues. Germline-derived CDR1 and CDR2 are SGHVS and FQNEAQ. The germline V and J ends were trimmed by 5 bases and 0 bases, with 14 bases remaining between them. The CDR3: CASSLSRGYSNQPQHF. The CDR3 nucleotides read TGTGCCAGCAGCCTATCCAGGGGATATAGCAATCAGCCCCAGCATTTT.

V usage is TRBV4-2 and J usage is TRBJ1-1, with 8 nucleotides matching TRBD1. The CDR3 extends over 14 amino acids. CDR1 and CDR2 from the germline V gene are LGHNA and YNFKEQ. V shed 4 bases, J shed 1 base, and the junction held 2 bases outside the gene matches. CDR3 bases: TGTGCCAGCAGCCCAGGACAGGGGAACACTGAAGCTTTCTTT. Translated, it gives CASSPGQGNTEAFF.

V is TRBV6-5 and J is TRBJ2-2, with D tentatively TRBD2 (6 bases). V was trimmed by 6 bases and J by 5 bases, leaving 13 bases between them. CDR1 is MNHEY, CDR2 SVGAGI, per germline. The CDR3 has 14 amino acids. This CDR3 reads CASSRDSWTGELFF. The CDR3 region has the DNA TGTGCCAGCAGCCGGGACTCTTGGACCGGGGAGCTGTTTTTT.

This chain's CDR3 is CASSPRDYLSYEQYF. Here the CDR3 DNA reads TGTGCCAGCAGTCCCCGGGACTATCTATCCTACGAGCAGTACTTC. The V and J genes are TRBV27 and TRBJ2-7; 7 positions agree with TRBD2. CDR1 is MNHEY and CDR2 is SMNVEV in the germline V gene (reference sequence). Trimming at V came to 5 bases and at J to 1 base, leaving 8 bases not matched to a gene. This CDR3 contains 15 residues.

The chain uses TRBV7-2 and TRBJ2-7; weak D call: TRBD2 (5 bases). Deletions cut 4 bases from V and 0 bases from J, with 7 bases between. The CDR3 totals 13 residues. Germline values: CDR1 SGHTA, CDR2 FQGNSA. The CDR3 bases are TGTGCCAGCAGCTATGCGGGCTCCTACGAGCAGTACTTC. It yields the protein CASSYAGSYEQYF.

The chain joins TRBV27 to TRBJ2-1; 9 positions match TRBD2. This CDR3 is built from 17 residues. The V segment lost 1 base and the J segment 7 bases; nucleotides outside the gene matches: 11. Germline values: CDR1 MNHEY, CDR2 SMNVEV (reference sequence). The CDR3 DNA reads TGTGCCAGCAGTTTATTGGGCATTAGCGGGAGAGGGAATGAGCAGTTCTTC. As protein: CASSLLGISGRGNEQFF.

The chain uses TRBV7-2 and TRBJ1-1; D is undetermined. V shed 1 base and J shed 2 bases, with 5 bases lying between them. CDR1 is SGHTA, CDR2 FQGNSA, per germline. The length of the CDR3 is 13 residues. CDR3 DNA sequence: TGTGCCAGCAGCTTAGACCTAAACACTGAAGCTTTCTTT. Residues: CASSLDLNTEAFF.

This chain connects TRBV7-6 to TRBJ2-7; D possibly corresponds to TRBD1 (6 bases). Germline V CDR1 and CDR2: SGHVS, FNYEAQ. There are 13 residues in the CDR3. Trimming removed 6 bases at V and 7 bases at J, with 16 bases between. CDR3 region: CASRETGSEEQYF. The CDR3 DNA sequence: TGTGCCAGCAGGGAAACAGGGTCGGAGGAGCAGTACTTC.

The rearrangement joins TRBV1 to TRBJ2-5; TRBD1, as called in the table, went unchecked against the DNA. TRBV1 is a listed pseudogene. The CDR3 is 19 amino acids. The CDR3 DNA sequence: TGCACCAGCAGCCAAGATGGAGAATGGCAGGGTTGGGGCCAAGAGACCCAGTACTTC. Translation: CTSSQDGEWQGWGQETQYF.

V and J are TRBV6-1 and TRBJ2-7; perhaps TRBD2 as D (6 bases). Germline CDR1 and CDR2: MNHNS and SASEGT. The CDR3 consists of 16 residues. The germline V and J ends were trimmed by 3 bases and 9 bases, with 24 bases remaining between them. The CDR3 DNA reads as TGTGCCAGCAGTGATGGACTACTGGGGGGATACGAGACGCAGTACTTC. Protein: CASSDGLLGGYETQYF.

The chain carries TRBV4-2 and TRBJ2-1; 8 bases agree with TRBD2. In germline, CDR1 is LGHNA, CDR2 YNFKEQ. V lost 0 bases to trimming and J lost 5 bases; unmatched junction nucleotides: 6. The CDR3 extends over 16 amino acids. The CDR3 loop reads CASSQDPGGPNNEQFF. CDR3 DNA sequence: TGTGCCAGCAGCCAAGACCCGGGAGGGCCGAACAATGAGCAGTTCTTC.

The chain recombines TRBV7-9 with TRBJ1-1; no reliable D call. The CDR3 runs 13 residues. From germline, CDR1 is SEHNR and CDR2 FQNEAQ (reference sequence). V shed 2 bases and J shed 6 bases, with 10 bases lying between them. As DNA, the CDR3 is TGTGCCAGCAGCTTAAAGAGGGAGGCTGAAGCTTTCTTT. This sequence encodes CASSLKREAEAFF. The full variable domain, its missing parts supplied by reference TRBV7-9 and TRBJ1-1, is DTGVSQNPRHKITKRGQNVTFRCDPISEHNRLYWYRQTLGQGPEFLTYFQNEAQLEKSRLLSDRFSAERPKGSFSTLEIQRTEQGDSAMYLCASSLKREAEAFFGQGTRLTVV.

By sample share, this clone is medium-sized (0.01 to 0.1%). The rearrangement uses TRBV6-6 and TRBJ1-3; 7 bases fit TRBD1. Losses at the gene ends were 6 bases for V and 0 bases for J; bases not matched to a gene: 5. Germline values: CDR1 MNHNY, CDR2 SVGAGI (reference sequence). The CDR3 is 15 residues long. This CDR3 reads CASSTGAGSGNTIYF. CDR3 nucleotide sequence: TGTGCCAGCAGCACAGGGGCCGGCTCTGGAAACACCATATATTTT.

This clone was recorded once. The rearrangement joins TRBV5-6 to TRBJ1-2, with 8 bases that match TRBD1. With 0 bases clipped from V and 8 bases from J, the junction kept 6 bases outside the gene matches. This CDR3 comprises 14 residues. Germline CDR1 and CDR2: SGHDT and YYEEEE. Here the CDR3 reads CASSLGTGGRGYTF. Here the CDR3 DNA reads TGTGCCAGCAGCTTGGGAACAGGGGGTCGGGGCTACACCTTC.

In its sample, this clone is large. The sample holds other DNA sequences that translate to the same CDR3. The chain recombines TRBV7-9 with TRBJ2-3; D remains ambiguous. The CDR3 loop spans 15 amino acids. Germline CDR1 reads SEHNR; CDR2 reads FQNEAQ (reference sequence). Between the trimmed V and J ends, which lost 1 base and 0 bases, there was a span of 8 bases. The CDR3 DNA reads TGTGCCAGCAGCTTAGGGGCTCCTAGCACAGATACGCAGTATTTT. It encodes CASSLGAPSTDTQYF.

The chain is built from TRBV28 and TRBJ2-7; 15 bases line up with TRBD2. Trimming removed 10 bases from V and 5 bases from J; junction bases left unmatched: 12. The germline V gene has CDR1 MDHEN and CDR2 SYDVKM. The length of the CDR3 is 16 residues. CDR3 protein: CATRTSGRANLNEQYF. CDR3 DNA sequence: TGTGCCACCCGGACTAGCGGGAGGGCCAATCTTAACGAGCAGTACTTC. Based on the CDR3 plus reference TRBV28 and TRBJ2-7, the full variable domain is DVKVTQSSRYLVKRTGEKVFLECVQDMDHENMFWYRQDPGLGLRLIYFSYDVKMKEKGDIPEGYSVSREKKERFSLILESASTNQTSMYLCATRTSGRANLNEQYFGPGTRLTVT.

The V gene is TRBV21-1, the J gene TRBJ2-1; the table's D gene call, TRBD1, was not cross checked with the DNA. TRBV21-1 is designated a pseudogene. The CDR3 extends over 14 amino acids. The CDR3 nucleotides read TGTGCCAGCAGCAACCTGTCGGGACAGAATGAGCAGTTCTTC. This translates into CASSNLSGQNEQFF.

The J gene is TRBJ1-5, the V gene TRBV5-6; D uncertain. Trimming left V 0 bases short and J 0 bases short, with 7 bases between. In germline, CDR1 is SGHDT, CDR2 YYEEEE. CDR3 length: 15 amino acids. CDR3 in amino acids: CASSLDSYSNQPQHF. CDR3 bases: TGTGCCAGCAGCTTGGACAGTTATAGCAATCAGCCCCAGCATTTT.

The chain recombines TRBV9 with TRBJ2-7, with 7 bases aligning to TRBD1. This CDR3 is 15 amino acids long. The germline V gene encodes CDR1 SGDLS and CDR2 YYNGEE. The J segment lost 1 base and the V segment lost 0 bases, leaving 4 bases of the junction unmatched. The DNA for the CDR3 is TGTGCCAGCAGCGTAGGGGACAGCACATCCTACGAGCAGTACTTC. Protein sequence: CASSVGDSTSYEQYF.

The V call is TRBV4-2, the J call TRBJ2-3; D uncertain. This CDR3 is built from 15 residues. Germline values: CDR1 LGHNA, CDR2 YNFKEQ. The germline V and J ends were trimmed by 1 base and 4 bases, with 12 bases remaining between them. The CDR3 spells CASSQGSSEADTQYF. The CDR3 DNA reads as TGTGCCAGCAGCCAAGGGTCCTCTGAGGCAGATACGCAGTATTTT.

The rearrangement uses TRBV19 and TRBJ2-2, with 8 nucleotides matching TRBD2. CDR1 LNHDA and CDR2 SQIVND come from the germline V gene (reference sequence). CDR3 size: 15 residues. The V and J ends lost 7 bases and 2 bases, in that order; junction bases with no gene match: 6. CDR3 sequence reads: CASIGVAGNTGELFF. CDR3 nucleotide sequence: TGTGCCAGTATCGGCGTAGCGGGAAACACCGGGGAGCTGTTTTTT.

The CDR3: CASSLSRGLAGSYGETQYF. The CDR3 region has the DNA TGTGCCAGCAGCTTATCCCGTGGACTAGCGGGTAGCTATGGCGAGACCCAGTACTTC. The chain has TRBV11-1 and TRBJ2-5; TRBD2 agrees at 11 bases. CDR1 is SGHAT and CDR2 is FQDESV in the germline V gene (reference sequence). The CDR3 length is 19 residues. The J segment lost 5 bases and the V segment lost 2 bases, leaving 16 bases of the junction unmatched.

This clone was detected a few times. V usage is TRBV27 and J usage is TRBJ2-7; TRBD1 agrees at 9 bases. The ends lost 5 bases at V and 0 bases at J; junction bases unmatched: 11. The germline CDR1 and CDR2 sequences are MNHEY and SMNVEV (reference sequence). The CDR3 is 17 residues long. CDR3 sequence: CASSPSRDRASSYEQYF. The CDR3 DNA reads as TGTGCCAGCAGTCCGTCCCGGGACAGGGCCAGCTCCTACGAGCAGTACTTC.

CDR3 sequence: CASSDRANQPQHF. For the CDR3, the DNA is TGTGCCAGCAGTGACAGGGCTAATCAGCCCCAGCATTTT. This chain uses TRBV2 with TRBJ1-5, with D possibly being TRBD1 (5 bases). The germline CDR1 and CDR2 sequences are SNHLY and FYNNEI. The CDR3 sequence is 13 residues long. Trimming left V 3 bases short and J 4 bases short, with 7 bases between. Looking up the rest from reference TRBV2 and TRBJ1-5 gives the full variable domain: EPEVTQTPSHQVTQMGQEVILRCVPISNHLYFYWYRQILGQKVEFLVSFYNNEISEKSEIFDDQFSVERPDGSNFTLKIRSTKLEDSAMYFCASSDRANQPQHFGDGTRLSIL.

DNA of the CDR3: TGTGCCAGCAGTGACGGGTTGCAGTTCTTC. This encodes CASSDGLQFF. J is TRBJ2-1 and V is TRBV6-1; no firm D call. Trimming removed 3 bases at V and 12 bases at J, with 6 bases between. Germline loops: CDR1 MNHNS, CDR2 SASEGT. The CDR3 has 10 residues.

This chain uses TRBV4-1 with TRBJ2-3, with 10 bases lining up with TRBD1. Germline assignment: CDR1 MGHRA and CDR2 YSYEKL. The trim removed 4 bases at V and 5 bases at J, leaving 3 bases unmatched. The CDR3 is made up of 14 amino acids. CDR3 residues: CASSPRDRGDTQYF. CDR3 nucleotide sequence: TGCGCCAGCAGCCCCCGGGACAGGGGAGATACGCAGTATTTT.